Shown below are 2 T cell receptor beta chains from a single sample sequenced in a study of PD-1 blockade in classical Hodgkin lymphoma. The table came from immunoSEQ multiplex PCR; TCRdb's copy has only in-frame clones and leaves some out. The sample has 20,000 to 25,000 clones; 60% to 75% are singletons. As for time point: cycle 4 day 1 (C4D1), after less than 7 weeks of nivolumab. Brentuximab vedotin exposure varied among the patients, all of whom had relapsed after autologous stem cell transplantation. The material sequenced was peripheral blood mononuclear cells (PBMCs), taken before the fourth cycle of nivolumab. These receptors all stem from a human donor with classical Hodgkin lymphoma.

The rearrangement links TRBV7-8 to TRBJ2-1, with a weak D call TRBD2 (6 bases). Trimming took 1 base from V and 8 from J, leaving 18 bases between them. The CDR3 sequence is 16 residues long. Germline-derived CDR1 and CDR2 are SGHVS and FQNEAQ. The CDR3 protein is CASSLVAGPVMDEQFF. For the CDR3, the DNA is TGTGCCAGCAGCTTAGTGGCGGGACCGGTCATGGATGAGCAGTTCTTC.

CDR3 sequence (DNA): TGTGCCAGCAGGCCTCGGTACACAGATACGCAGTATTTT. Protein sequence: CASRPRYTDTQYF. The V call is TRBV7-9, the J call TRBJ2-3, with unresolved D. The V gene's germline CDR1 is SEHNR and CDR2 FQNEAQ (reference sequence). The CDR3 is 13 amino acids. Trimming cost V 6 bases and J 2 bases, with 9 bases left between them.